The 7 T cell receptor delta chains given below trace back to one sample, sequenced in a study of gamma-delta T cells after stem cell transplantation. TCRdb called clones anew from the RT-PCR reads with CATT. The sample records 950 to 1,300 delta-chain clones, approximately 3% being singletons. The specimen sequenced was gamma-delta T cells. These TCRs come from a human donor. It is not recorded whose cells these are; they may come from a transplant donor.

Only a few counts were recorded for this clone. This sequence is one base from a far larger clone and is likely a read error. This chain uses TRDV2 with TRDJ1; 8 bases line up with TRDD3. The V gene end was trimmed by 4 bases and the J gene end by 1 base; junction bases not matched to a gene: 16. The CDR3 has 18 amino acids. CDR1 and CDR2 (germline): GEAIGNYY, EKD. This CDR3 is CACEQLGGPPRGTDKLIF. CDR3 DNA sequence: TGTGCCTGTGAACAACTGGGGGGGCCACCGCGGGGCACCGATAAACTCATCTTT.

This clone is labeled medium-sized. A read error is the likely source, as a far larger clone sits one nucleotide away. The chain employs TRDV2 and TRDJ3; tentative D call: TRDD3 (6 bases). The CDR3 sequence is 18 residues long. Germline CDR1 is GEAIGNYY and CDR2 is EKD. CDR3 nucleotide sequence: TGTGCCTGTGACACCGCTGGGGCAAGCTCCTGGGGCACCCGACAGATGTTTTTC. Protein: CACDTAGASSWGTRQMFF.

This clone has a handful of counts. The protein TCRdb lists belongs to a much larger clone and differs from this DNA's translation at residue 3, which points to a read error; the protein shown is made from the DNA. The chain uses TRDV2 and TRDJ1, with TRDD3 identical over 9 bases. Per germline, CDR1 GEAIGNYY and CDR2 EKD. The length of the CDR3 is 18 residues. This chain's CDR3 is CAREQLGEPPRGTDKLIF. CDR3 nucleotide sequence: TGTGCCCGTGAACAACTGGGGGAGCCACCGCGGGGCACCGATAAACTCATCTTT.

There are a few counts of this clone. TCRdb has a much larger clone's protein, which differs at residue 9 from the translation of this DNA, likely because of a read error; what is shown is the protein translated from the DNA. The V call is TRDV2, the J call TRDJ1; no reliable D call. This CDR3 has 13 residues. Trimming removed 7 bases at V and 7 bases at J, with 18 bases between. Germline V lookup: CDR1 GEAIGNYY, CDR2 EKD. The CDR3 sequence: CACDGLGSVKLIF. In DNA form, the CDR3 reads TGTGCCTGCGACGGGTTGGGCTCCGTTAAACTCATCTTT.

On this clone: TCRdb has a much larger clone's protein, which differs at residue 8 from the translation of this DNA, likely because of a read error; what is shown is the protein translated from the DNA. CDR3: CACDPVTEGGSWDTRQMFF. The CDR3 DNA follows: TGTGCCTGTGATCCCGTTACTGAGGGAGGCTCCTGGGACACCCGACAGATGTTTTTC. The V call is TRDV2, the J call TRDJ3; D uncertain. Trimming cost V 4 bases and J 0 bases, with 18 bases left between them. The germline gives CDR1 GEAIGNYY, CDR2 EKD. This CDR3 is built from 19 residues.

By sample share, this clone is medium-sized. A single base is all that separates this from a far larger clone, so a read error is likely. The rearrangement links TRDV2 to TRDJ1; TRDD3 matches at 7 bases. V lost 1 base to trimming and J lost 4 bases; unmatched junction nucleotides: 8. Germline CDR1 and CDR2: GEAIGNYY and EKD. The CDR3 totals 15 residues. CDR3 sequence reads: CACDTLGDRRDKLIF. The DNA of the CDR3 is TGTGCCTGTGACACACTAGGGGATAGGCGCGATAAACTCATCTTT.

In this sample, this clone is large (0.1 to 1%). In the same sample, other DNA sequences code for this CDR3. The gene calls are TRDV2 and TRDJ1; TRDD3 matches at 9 bases. The CDR3 loop spans 20 amino acids. The germline gives CDR1 GEAIGNYY, CDR2 EKD. Trimming at V came to 1 base and at J to 0 bases, leaving 17 bases not matched to a gene. The CDR3 DNA reads as TGTGCCTGTGACACGCTACGAGTACTGGGGGACTCTAAAAACACCGATAAACTCATCTTT. It is translated as CACDTLRVLGDSKNTDKLIF.